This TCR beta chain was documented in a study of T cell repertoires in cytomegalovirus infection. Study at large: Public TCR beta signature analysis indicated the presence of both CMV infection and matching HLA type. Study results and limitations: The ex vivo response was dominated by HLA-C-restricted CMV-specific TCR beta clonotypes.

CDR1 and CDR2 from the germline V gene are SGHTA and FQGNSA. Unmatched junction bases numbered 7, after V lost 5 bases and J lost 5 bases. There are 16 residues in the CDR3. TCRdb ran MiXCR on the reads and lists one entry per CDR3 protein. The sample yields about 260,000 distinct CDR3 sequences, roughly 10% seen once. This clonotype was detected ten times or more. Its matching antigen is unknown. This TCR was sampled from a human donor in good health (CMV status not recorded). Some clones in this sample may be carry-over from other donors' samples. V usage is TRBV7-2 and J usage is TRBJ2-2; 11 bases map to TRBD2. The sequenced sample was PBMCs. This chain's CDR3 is CASSRLAGYGTGELFF. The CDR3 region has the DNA TGTGCCAGCAGCCGACTAGCGGGATATGGTACCGGGGAGCTGTTTTTT.